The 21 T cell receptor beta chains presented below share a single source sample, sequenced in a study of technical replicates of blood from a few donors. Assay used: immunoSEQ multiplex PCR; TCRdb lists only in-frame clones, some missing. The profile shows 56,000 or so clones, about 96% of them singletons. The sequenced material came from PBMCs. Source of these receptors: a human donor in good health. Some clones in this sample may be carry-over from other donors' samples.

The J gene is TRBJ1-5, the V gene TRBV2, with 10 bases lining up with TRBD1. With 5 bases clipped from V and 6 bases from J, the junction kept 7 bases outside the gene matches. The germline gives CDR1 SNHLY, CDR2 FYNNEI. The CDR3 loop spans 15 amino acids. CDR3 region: CASSPAGQGTQPQHF. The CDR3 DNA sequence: TGTGCCAGCAGTCCGGCGGGACAGGGGACTCAGCCCCAGCATTTT. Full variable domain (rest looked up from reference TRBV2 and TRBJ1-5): EPEVTQTPSHQVTQMGQEVILRCVPISNHLYFYWYRQILGQKVEFLVSFYNNEISEKSEIFDDQFSVERPDGSNFTLKIRSTKLEDSAMYFCASSPAGQGTQPQHFGDGTRLSIL.

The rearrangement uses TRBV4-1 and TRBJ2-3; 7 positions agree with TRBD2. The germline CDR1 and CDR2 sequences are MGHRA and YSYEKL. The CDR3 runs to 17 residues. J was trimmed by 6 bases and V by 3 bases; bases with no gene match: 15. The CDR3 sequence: CASSHPWLADPRDTQYF. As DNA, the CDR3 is TGCGCCAGCAGCCATCCCTGGCTAGCGGACCCACGGGATACGCAGTATTTT.

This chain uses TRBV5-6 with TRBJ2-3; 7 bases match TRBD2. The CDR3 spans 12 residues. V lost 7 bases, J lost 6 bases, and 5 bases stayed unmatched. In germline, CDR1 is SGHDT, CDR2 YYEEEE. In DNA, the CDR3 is TGTGCCAGCCAGCGGGGCGGTGATACGCAGTATTTT. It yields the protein CASQRGGDTQYF.

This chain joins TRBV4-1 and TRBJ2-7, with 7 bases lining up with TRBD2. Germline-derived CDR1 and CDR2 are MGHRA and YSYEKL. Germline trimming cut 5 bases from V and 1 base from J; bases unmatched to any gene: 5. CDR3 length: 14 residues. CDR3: CASSREGVSYEQYF. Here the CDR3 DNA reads TGCGCCAGCAGCAGGGAGGGCGTTTCCTACGAGCAGTACTTC.

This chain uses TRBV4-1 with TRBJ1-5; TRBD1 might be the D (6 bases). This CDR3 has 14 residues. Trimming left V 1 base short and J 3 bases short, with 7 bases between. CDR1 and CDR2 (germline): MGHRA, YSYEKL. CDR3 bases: TGCGCCAGCAGCCAAGGGGACAACAATCAGCCCCAGCATTTT. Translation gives CASSQGDNNQPQHF.

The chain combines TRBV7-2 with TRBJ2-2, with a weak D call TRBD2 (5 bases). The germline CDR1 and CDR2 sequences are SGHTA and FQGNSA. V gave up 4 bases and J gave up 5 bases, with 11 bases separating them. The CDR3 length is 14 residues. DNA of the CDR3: TGTGCCAGCAGCTCGACATGGACTACCGGGGAGCTGTTTTTT. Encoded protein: CASSSTWTTGELFF.

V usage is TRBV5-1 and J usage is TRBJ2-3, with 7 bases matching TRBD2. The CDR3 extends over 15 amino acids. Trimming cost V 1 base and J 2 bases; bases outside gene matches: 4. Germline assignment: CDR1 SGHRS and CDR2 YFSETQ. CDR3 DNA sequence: TGCGCCAGCAGCTTGTCAGCGGGGACCACAGATACGCAGTATTTT. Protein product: CASSLSAGTTDTQYF.

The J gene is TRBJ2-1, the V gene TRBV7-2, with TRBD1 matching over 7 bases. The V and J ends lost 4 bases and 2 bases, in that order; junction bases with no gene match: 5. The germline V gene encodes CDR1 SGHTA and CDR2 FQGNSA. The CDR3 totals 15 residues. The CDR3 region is CASSSQTGTYNEQFF. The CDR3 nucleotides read TGTGCCAGCAGCTCTCAGACAGGGACCTACAATGAGCAGTTCTTC.

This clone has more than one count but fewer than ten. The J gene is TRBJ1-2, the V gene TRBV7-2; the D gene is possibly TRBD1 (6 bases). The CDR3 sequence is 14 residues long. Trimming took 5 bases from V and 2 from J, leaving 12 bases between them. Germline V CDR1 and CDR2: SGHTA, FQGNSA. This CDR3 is CASSTATGNYGYTF. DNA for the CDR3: TGTGCCAGCAGCACCGCAACAGGGAACTATGGCTACACCTTC.

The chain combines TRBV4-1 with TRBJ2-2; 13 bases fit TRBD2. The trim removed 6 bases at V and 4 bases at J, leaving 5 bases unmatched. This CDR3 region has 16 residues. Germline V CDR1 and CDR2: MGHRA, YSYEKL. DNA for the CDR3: TGCGCCAGCAGACCGGGACTAGCGGGACGCACCGGGGAGCTGTTTTTT. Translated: CASRPGLAGRTGELFF.

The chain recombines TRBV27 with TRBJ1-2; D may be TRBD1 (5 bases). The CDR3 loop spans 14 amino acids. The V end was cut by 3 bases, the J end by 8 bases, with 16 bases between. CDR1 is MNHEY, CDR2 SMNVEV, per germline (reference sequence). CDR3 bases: TGTGCCAGCAGTTTTAGGGAACAGGCTCCAGGCTACACCTTC. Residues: CASSFREQAPGYTF.

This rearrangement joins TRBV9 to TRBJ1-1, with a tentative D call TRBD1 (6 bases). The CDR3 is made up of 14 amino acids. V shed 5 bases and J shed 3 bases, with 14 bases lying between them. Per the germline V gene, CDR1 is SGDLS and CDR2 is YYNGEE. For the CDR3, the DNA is TGTGCCAGCAGTCGTAGGGGGGGGGACACTGAAGCTTTCTTT. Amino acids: CASSRRGGDTEAFF. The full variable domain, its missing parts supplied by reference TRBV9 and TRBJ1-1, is DSGVTQTPKHLITATGQRVTLRCSPRSGDLSVYWYQQSLDQGLQFLIQYYNGEERAKGNILERFSAQQFPDLHSELNLSSLELGDSALYFCASSRRGGDTEAFFGQGTRLTVV.

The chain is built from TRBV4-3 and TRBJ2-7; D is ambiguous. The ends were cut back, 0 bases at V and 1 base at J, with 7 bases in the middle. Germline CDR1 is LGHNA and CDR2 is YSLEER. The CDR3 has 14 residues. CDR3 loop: CASSQDEWSYEQYF. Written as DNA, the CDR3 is TGCGCCAGCAGCCAAGATGAGTGGTCCTACGAGCAGTACTTC.

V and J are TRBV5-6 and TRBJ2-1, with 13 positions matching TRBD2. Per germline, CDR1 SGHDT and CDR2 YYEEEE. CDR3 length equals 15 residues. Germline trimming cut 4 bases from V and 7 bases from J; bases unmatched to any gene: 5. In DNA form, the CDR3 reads TGTGCCAGCAGCCCCGGGACTAGCGGGACGAATGAGCAGTTCTTC. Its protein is CASSPGTSGTNEQFF.

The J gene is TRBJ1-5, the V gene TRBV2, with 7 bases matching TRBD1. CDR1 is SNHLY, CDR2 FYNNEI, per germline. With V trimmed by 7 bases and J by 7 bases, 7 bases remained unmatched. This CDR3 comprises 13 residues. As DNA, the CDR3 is TGTGCCAGCATCAACGACAGGGACCAGCCCCAGCATTTT. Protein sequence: CASINDRDQPQHF.

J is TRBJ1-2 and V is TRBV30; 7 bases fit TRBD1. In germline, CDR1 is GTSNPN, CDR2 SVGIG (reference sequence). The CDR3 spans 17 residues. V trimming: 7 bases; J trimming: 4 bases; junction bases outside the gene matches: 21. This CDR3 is CASLVSAGGFGSYGYTF. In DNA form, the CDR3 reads TGTGCCTCACTCGTCTCGGCAGGGGGTTTTGGGTCCTATGGCTACACCTTC.

The CDR3 spells CASSRRGNQPQHF. DNA of the CDR3: TGTGCCAGCAGTCGTCGGGGAAATCAGCCCCAGCATTTT. The chain joins TRBV6-6 to TRBJ1-5; no clear D. V shed 5 bases and J shed 4 bases, with 9 bases lying between them. The germline CDR1 and CDR2 sequences are MNHNY and SVGAGI (reference sequence). This CDR3 spans 13 amino acids.

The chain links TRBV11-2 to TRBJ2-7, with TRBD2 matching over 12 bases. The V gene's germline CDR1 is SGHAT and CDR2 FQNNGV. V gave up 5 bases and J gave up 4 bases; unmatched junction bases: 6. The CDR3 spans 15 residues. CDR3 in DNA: TGTGCCAGCAGCCTGACTAGCGGGGGCTGGTACGAGCAGTACTTC. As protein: CASSLTSGGWYEQYF.

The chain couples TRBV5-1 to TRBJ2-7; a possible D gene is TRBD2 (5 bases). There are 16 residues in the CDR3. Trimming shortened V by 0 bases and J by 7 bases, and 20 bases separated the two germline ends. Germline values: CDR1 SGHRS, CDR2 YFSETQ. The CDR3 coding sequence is TGCGCCAGCAGCTTGGCCCCGGAAGCGGCCCGGGGTGAGCAGTACTTC. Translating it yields CASSLAPEAARGEQYF.

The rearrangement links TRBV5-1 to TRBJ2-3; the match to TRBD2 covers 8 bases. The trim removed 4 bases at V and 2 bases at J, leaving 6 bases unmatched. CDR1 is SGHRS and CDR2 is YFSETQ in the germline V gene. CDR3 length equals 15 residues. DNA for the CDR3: TGCGCCAGCAGCCACACGGGGGGGGTCACAGATACGCAGTATTTT. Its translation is CASSHTGGVTDTQYF.

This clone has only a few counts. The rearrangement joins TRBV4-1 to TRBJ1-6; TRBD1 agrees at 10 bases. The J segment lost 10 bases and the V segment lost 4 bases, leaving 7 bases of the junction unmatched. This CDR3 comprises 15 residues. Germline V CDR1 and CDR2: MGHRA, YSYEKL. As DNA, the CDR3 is TGCGCCAGCAGCCCTAGACAGGGGGCCCAGTCACCCCTCCACTTT. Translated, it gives CASSPRQGAQSPLHF.